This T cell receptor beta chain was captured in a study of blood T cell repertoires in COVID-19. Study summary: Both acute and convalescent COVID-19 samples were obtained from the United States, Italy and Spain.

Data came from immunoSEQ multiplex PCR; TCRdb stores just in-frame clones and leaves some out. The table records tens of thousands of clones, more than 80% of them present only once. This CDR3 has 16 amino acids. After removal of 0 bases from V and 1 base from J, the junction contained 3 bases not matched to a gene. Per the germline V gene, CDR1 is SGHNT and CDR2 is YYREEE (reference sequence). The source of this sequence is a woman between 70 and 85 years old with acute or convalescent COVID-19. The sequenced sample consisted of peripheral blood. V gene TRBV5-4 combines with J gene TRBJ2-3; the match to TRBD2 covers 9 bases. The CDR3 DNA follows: TGTGCCAGCAGCTTGGACTTAGCGGGAGGCACAGATACGCAGTATTTT. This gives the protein CASSLDLAGGTDTQYF. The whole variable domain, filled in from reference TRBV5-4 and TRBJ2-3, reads ETGVTQSPTHLIKTRGQQVTLRCSSQSGHNTVSWYQQALGQGPQFIFQYYREEENGRGNFPPRFSGLQFPNYSSELNVNALELDDSALYLCASSLDLAGGTDTQYFGPGTRLTVL.